This T cell receptor (beta chain) was sequenced during a study of T-cell memory formation after mild COVID-19. Points from the study as a whole: CD8+ contracting clones occupied EMRA, while CD4+ ones occupied mainly CM and EM. Detection of some responders pre-infection suggested pre-existing cross-reactive memory T cells participated. Later expanders leaned CD4+, whereas clones that contracted between day 15 and 85 were balanced CD4/CD8.

Sample barcodes and UMIs were carried by the TCR alpha and TCR beta cDNA libraries that 5'RACE generated with constant-segment primers. TCRdb reanalysed the 5' RACE reads using MiXCR and keeps one entry per CDR3 protein. The sample lists about 150,000 distinct CDR3 sequences, almost 25% occurring once. This clonotype was seen only a few times. What it binds is not known. Trimming shortened V by 5 bases and J by 0 bases, and 16 bases separated the two germline ends. CDR3 length: 17 residues. Germline V gene lookup returns CDR1 SGHNT and CDR2 YENEEA. This chain uses TRBV11-3 with TRBJ2-2; perhaps D is TRBD1 or TRBD2 (5 bases each). Sequencing was done on a sample of PBMCs or a T cell subset sorted from them (not recorded which). The sequence was obtained from an adult woman who had mild COVID-19 (a few samples of this study predate the infection). Cell type and time point are not known. This CDR3 is CASSPGEWDPNTGELFF. The CDR3 DNA reads as TGTGCCAGCAGCCCCGGGGAATGGGACCCGAACACCGGGGAGCTGTTTTTT.